A single sample gave rise to the 2 T cell receptor beta chains below, sequenced in a study of blood T cell repertoires in COVID-19. Here immunoSEQ multiplex PCR was the method, and the copy in TCRdb shows in-frame clones only, minus some. The sample includes around 73,000 clones, roughly 80% seen only once; the top ten take 25% to 30%. The sample comprised peripheral blood. The receptors derive from a human donor in a cohort sampled during active COVID-19.

The chain carries TRBV19 and TRBJ2-1; D gene uncertain. The CDR3 runs 13 residues. CDR1 and CDR2 (germline): LNHDA, SQIVND (reference sequence). V lost 3 bases and J 1 base, leaving 4 bases between the germline ends. The CDR3 DNA reads as TGTGCCAGTAGTATTTCTTCCTACAATGAGCAGTTCTTC. Its protein is CASSISSYNEQFF.

The V call is TRBV28, the J call TRBJ1-2; TRBD1 matches at 10 bases. CDR1 MDHEN and CDR2 SYDVKM come from the germline V gene. The ends lost 7 bases at V and 8 bases at J; junction bases unmatched: 10. The CDR3 runs to 14 residues. CDR3 bases: TGTGCCAGCACCATGACAGGGGGCGTGAGAGGCTACACCTTC. Residues: CASTMTGGVRGYTF.